This T cell receptor beta chain was recorded in a study of CDR3 diversity in severe acne. TCRdb independently ran MiXCR on the PCR reads; one entry per CDR3 protein. The data contain some 85,000 distinct CDR3 sequences, 45% to 55% of them singletons. Germline loops: CDR1 SNHLY, CDR2 FYNNEI. This CDR3 is 13 amino acids long. V gave up 5 bases and J gave up 6 bases, with 13 bases separating them. This receptor was taken from a male donor with severe acne vulgaris. This rearrangement joins TRBV2 to TRBJ1-2; D is uncertain. Sequencing was performed on blood. CDR3 in DNA: TGTGCCAGCAGTTTTAATGACTTGAATGGCTACACCTTC. This codes for CASSFNDLNGYTF.